This TCR beta chain was obtained from a study of shared clonotypes between healthy human individuals. Study conclusions and caveats: Despite large depth, sorted-subset datasets appeared incompletely sequenced.

The CDR3 sequence is 14 residues long. V was clipped by 1 base and J by 6 bases; unmatched bases: 4. Germline V gene data show CDR1 as MDHEN and CDR2 as SYDVKM. The repertoire was sequenced with immunoSEQ multiplex PCR; TCRdb's copy has only in-frame clones and lacks some. The sample contains approximately 2,000,000 clones, 85% to 95% of which appear only once. A note on this clone: Its antigen is unidentified.

The sequence derives from a man between 18 and 35 years old in good health. Some clones in this sample may be carry-over from other donors' samples. Sequenced input: naive CD4+ T cells from PBMCs. Subset reported: CD45RA+ positively selected. V usage is TRBV28 and J usage is TRBJ2-5, with 8 nucleotides matching TRBD2. CDR3 DNA sequence: TGTGCCAGCAGTTTATTGGCGGGAGGCCAGACCCAGTACTTC. It yields the protein CASSLLAGGQTQYF. Full variable domain (remainder filled in from reference TRBV28 and TRBJ2-5): DVKVTQSSRYLVKRTGEKVFLECVQDMDHENMFWYRQDPGLGLRLIYFSYDVKMKEKGDIPEGYSVSREKKERFSLILESASTNQTSMYLCASSLLAGGQTQYFGPGTRLLVL.